The table lists the clone carrying this TCR beta chain with many counts. TCRdb redid the calling of the RT-PCR reads with MiXCR, one entry per CDR3 protein. The sample shows more than 600,000 distinct CDR3 sequences, 13% to 15% of them seen only once. Germline CDR1 reads DFQATT; CDR2 reads SNEGSKA (reference sequence). The CDR3 length is 13 residues. The source of this sequence is a female donor in good health, serving as a healthy control. The sample consisted of memory CD4+ T cells from blood. The gene calls are TRBV20-1 and TRBJ2-7; D is tentatively TRBD1 or TRBD2 (5 bases each). Here the CDR3 reads CSNKGPLGYEQYF. CDR3 nucleotides: TGCAGCAATAAGGGACCCCTAGGCTACGAGCAGTACTTC.